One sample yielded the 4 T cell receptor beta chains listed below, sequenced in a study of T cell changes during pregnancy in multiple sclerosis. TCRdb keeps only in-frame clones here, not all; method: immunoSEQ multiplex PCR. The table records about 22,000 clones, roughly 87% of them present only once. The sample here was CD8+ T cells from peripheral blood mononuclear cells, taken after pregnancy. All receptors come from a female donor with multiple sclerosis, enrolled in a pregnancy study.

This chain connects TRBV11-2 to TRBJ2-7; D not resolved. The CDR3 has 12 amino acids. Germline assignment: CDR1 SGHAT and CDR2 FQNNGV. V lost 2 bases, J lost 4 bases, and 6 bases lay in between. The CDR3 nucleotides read TGTGCCAGCAGCTTATCCCCTTACGAGCAGTACTTC. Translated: CASSLSPYEQYF.

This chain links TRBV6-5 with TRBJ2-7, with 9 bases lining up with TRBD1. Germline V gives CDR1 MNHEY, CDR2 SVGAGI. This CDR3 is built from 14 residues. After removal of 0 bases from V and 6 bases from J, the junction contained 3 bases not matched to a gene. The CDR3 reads CASSYSQGAGEQYF. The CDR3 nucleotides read TGTGCCAGCAGTTACTCACAGGGGGCGGGCGAGCAGTACTTC.

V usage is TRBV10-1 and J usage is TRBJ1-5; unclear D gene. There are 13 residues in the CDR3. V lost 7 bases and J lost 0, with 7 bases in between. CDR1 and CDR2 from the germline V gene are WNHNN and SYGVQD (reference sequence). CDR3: CASKSDSNQPQHF. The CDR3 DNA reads TGCGCCAGCAAATCAGATAGCAATCAGCCCCAGCATTTT.

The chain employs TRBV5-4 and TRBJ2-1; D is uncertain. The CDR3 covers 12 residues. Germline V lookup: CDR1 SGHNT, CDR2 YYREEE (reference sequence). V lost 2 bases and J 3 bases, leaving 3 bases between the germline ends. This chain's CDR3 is CASSFGYNEQFF. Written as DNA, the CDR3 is TGTGCCAGCAGCTTCGGCTACAATGAGCAGTTCTTC.